Each of the 30 T cell receptor beta chains below was sequenced from the same sample in a study of long-term antiretroviral therapy in people with HIV. Run at survey level, the immunoSEQ assay was version v3.0. Repertoires were generated with immunoSEQ multiplex PCR, while TCRdb's copy carries only in-frame clones and drops some. Here the sample spans about 43,000 clones, over 90% being singletons. This specimen was unsorted PBMCs, taken roughly 9.5 years after starting antiretroviral therapy. These receptors originate from a young man with HIV.

This clone was counted once. This chain connects TRBV10-3 to TRBJ2-7; possibly TRBD1 for D (6 bases). The germline V gene has CDR1 ENHRY and CDR2 SYGVKD. The V end was cut by 4 bases, the J end by 3 bases, with 10 bases between. This CDR3 is built from 13 residues. The CDR3 sequence: CAISAQGGYEQYV. CDR3 bases: TGTGCCATCAGTGCCCAAGGGGGCTACGAGCAGTACGTC.

This chain joins TRBV12-5 and TRBJ2-2; D uncertain. The CDR3 has 16 amino acids. The germline V gene has CDR1 LGHNT and CDR2 FRNRAP. Trimming cost V 5 bases and J 8 bases, with 21 bases left between them. The CDR3 reads CASGPGQSINPGELFF. The CDR3 DNA sequence: TGTGCTAGTGGTCCCGGCCAATCAATTAACCCGGGGGAGCTGTTTTTT.

This clone was observed a single time. The gene calls are TRBV19 and TRBJ1-2; 7 bases align to TRBD1. CDR1 and CDR2 from the germline V gene are LNHDA and SQIVND (reference sequence). V lost 7 bases, J lost 4 bases, and 6 bases stayed unmatched. The CDR3 is made up of 13 amino acids. The CDR3: CASTEAGGYGYTF. CDR3 nucleotides: TGTGCCAGTACAGAGGCAGGGGGCTATGGCTACACCTTC.

CDR3 amino acids: CASSLERNYNEQFF. In nucleotides, the CDR3 is TGCGCCAGCAGCTTGGAGAGGAATTACAATGAGCAGTTCTTC. This chain links TRBV5-1 with TRBJ2-1; no firm D call. The germline V gene has CDR1 SGHRS and CDR2 YFSETQ. This CDR3 is built from 14 residues. V shed 0 bases and J shed 4 bases, with 8 bases lying between them.

The gene calls are TRBV19 and TRBJ1-6; possible D gene TRBD1, 5 bases. The CDR3 length is 18 residues. The germline V gene encodes CDR1 LNHDA and CDR2 SQIVND (reference sequence). Trimming removed 6 bases at V and 0 bases at J, with 18 bases between. CDR3 DNA sequence: TGTGCCAGTAGGGAACAGGACCCCGGGAGCTCCTATAATTCACCCCTCCACTTT. Translated: CASREQDPGSSYNSPLHF.

The chain is built from TRBV27 and TRBJ1-1; 7 nucleotides line up with TRBD1. The CDR3 is made up of 13 amino acids. Trimming removed 5 bases from V and 7 bases from J; junction bases left unmatched: 7. CDR1 is MNHEY and CDR2 is SMNVEV in the germline V gene (reference sequence). The CDR3 DNA reads as TGTGCCAGCAGTGGCGGGACAGCTCATGAAGCTTTCTTT. Residues: CASSGGTAHEAFF.

CDR3 in DNA: TGTGCCAGCAGCGTGAGGGACAGGGGGAACTATGGCTACACCTTC. It encodes CASSVRDRGNYGYTF. This chain uses TRBV9 with TRBJ1-2; 11 bases agree with TRBD1. Germline lookup yields CDR1 SGDLS and CDR2 YYNGEE. The CDR3 totals 15 residues. The J segment lost 2 bases and the V segment lost 2 bases, leaving 2 bases of the junction unmatched.

The chain recombines TRBV5-1 with TRBJ2-7; no clear D. The V gene lost 0 bases and the J gene lost 1 base, with 5 bases spanning the gap. The CDR3 sequence is 13 residues long. CDR1 is SGHRS and CDR2 is YFSETQ in the germline V gene. The CDR3 DNA sequence: TGCGCCAGCAGCTTGGAGGGTTCCTACGAGCAGTACTTC. This translates into CASSLEGSYEQYF.

In DNA, the CDR3 is TGTGCCAGTAGGCGGCAGGACACCACCGGGGAGCTGTTTTTT. As protein: CASRRQDTTGELFF. The chain combines TRBV19 with TRBJ2-2; D perhaps matches TRBD1 (5 bases). CDR3 length: 14 residues. The germline V gene encodes CDR1 LNHDA and CDR2 SQIVND (reference sequence). Deletions cut 6 bases from V and 4 bases from J, with 12 bases between.

The chain combines TRBV5-4 with TRBJ1-6; D is uncertain. Germline CDR1 is SGHNT and CDR2 is YYREEE (reference sequence). CDR3 length: 13 amino acids. Deletions cut 1 base from V and 7 bases from J, with 6 bases between. CDR3 amino acids: CASSLHVNSPLHF. DNA of the CDR3: TGTGCCAGCAGCTTGCATGTGAATTCACCCCTCCACTTT.

V and J are TRBV28 and TRBJ1-1; a weak D match, TRBD1 (5 bases). Germline lookup yields CDR1 MDHEN and CDR2 SYDVKM. V shed 6 bases and J shed 3 bases, with 26 bases lying between them. The CDR3 sequence is 18 residues long. The CDR3 region is CASSLMRGKKSWDTEAFF. The CDR3 DNA follows: TGTGCCAGCAGCCTAATGAGGGGTAAGAAGTCGTGGGACACTGAAGCTTTCTTT. Full variable domain (remainder filled in from reference TRBV28 and TRBJ1-1): DVKVTQSSRYLVKRTGEKVFLECVQDMDHENMFWYRQDPGLGLRLIYFSYDVKMKEKGDIPEGYSVSREKKERFSLILESASTNQTSMYLCASSLMRGKKSWDTEAFFGQGTRLTVV.

The chain joins TRBV29-1 to TRBJ1-2; a weak D match, TRBD1 (6 bases). V lost 4 bases to trimming and J lost 6 bases, with 12 bases between them. Germline V gene data show CDR1 as SQVTM and CDR2 as ANQGSEA. The CDR3 consists of 12 residues. This chain's CDR3 is CSVVGGQDGYTF. The DNA for the CDR3 is TGCAGCGTTGTCGGGGGGCAGGATGGCTACACCTTC.

This sequence joins TRBV9 and TRBJ1-2; possibly TRBD1 for D (6 bases). The CDR3 has 15 amino acids. V dropped 0 bases and J dropped 4 bases, with 13 bases sitting between them. Germline CDR1 and CDR2: SGDLS and YYNGEE. The CDR3 region is CASSVAGGGSYGYTF. DNA for the CDR3: TGTGCCAGCAGCGTAGCTGGAGGGGGTAGCTATGGCTACACCTTC.

The rearrangement joins TRBV9 to TRBJ2-1; D gene unclear. This CDR3 has 15 amino acids. The V gene's germline CDR1 is SGDLS and CDR2 YYNGEE. V lost 0 bases and J 0 bases, leaving 7 bases between the germline ends. CDR3 residues: CASSVALSSYNEQFF. CDR3 nucleotides: TGTGCCAGCAGCGTAGCCCTGAGCTCCTACAATGAGCAGTTCTTC.

A remark on this clone: A junction end diverges from the germline sequence, so it may reflect a read error. The chain uses TRBV7-7 and TRBJ2-5; perhaps TRBD1 as D (6 bases). The CDR3 contains 13 residues. Germline-derived CDR1 and CDR2 are SSHAT and FNYEAQ (reference sequence). The CDR3 region is CASSRTVQETQYF. For the CDR3, the DNA is TGTGCTAGCAGCCGGACAGTTCAAGAGACCCAGTACTTC.

The CDR3 here is CASSPTGSSSYEQYV. DNA for the CDR3: TGTGCCAGCAGCCCAACGGGCAGCAGCTCCTACGAGCAGTACGTC. V usage is TRBV11-2 and J usage is TRBJ2-7, with D uncertain. The germline CDR1 and CDR2 sequences are SGHAT and FQNNGV. There are 15 residues in the CDR3. Trimming removed 5 bases at V and 0 bases at J, with 14 bases between.

The V gene is TRBV4-1, the J gene TRBJ2-3; 9 bases fit TRBD1. The CDR3 spans 16 residues. Germline assignment: CDR1 MGHRA and CDR2 YSYEKL. V trimming: 5 bases; J trimming: 8 bases; junction bases outside the gene matches: 14. The CDR3 sequence: CASSTSGTGQAGTQYF. CDR3 sequence (DNA): TGCGCCAGCAGCACATCAGGGACAGGGCAAGCGGGTACGCAGTATTTT.

The CDR3 region has the DNA TGCGCCAGCAATGGTTATCCGGAGAACACCGGGGAGCTGTTTTTT. Its protein product is CASNGYPENTGELFF. J is TRBJ2-2 and V is TRBV5-1, with D unclear. Trimming pared 6 bases from V and 1 base from J, leaving 13 bases between. The CDR3 extends over 15 amino acids. The germline V gene encodes CDR1 SGHRS and CDR2 YFSETQ.

The chain uses TRBV27 and TRBJ1-1, with D unclear. This CDR3 contains 11 residues. The V end lost 5 bases, the J end lost 11 bases, and 12 bases lay between the germline ends. In germline, CDR1 is MNHEY, CDR2 SMNVEV (reference sequence). The CDR3 DNA reads as TGTGCCAGCAGTCCGCGGACGGGTGCTTTCTTT. Residues: CASSPRTGAFF.

V gene TRBV7-2 combines with J gene TRBJ1-2; no firm D call. Trimming pared 4 bases from V and 3 bases from J, leaving 9 bases between. CDR3 length: 13 residues. Germline assignment: CDR1 SGHTA and CDR2 FQGNSA. CDR3 protein: CASSSPFDYGYTF. The CDR3 DNA follows: TGTGCCAGCAGCTCGCCTTTTGACTATGGCTACACCTTC. Variable domain in full (rest from reference TRBV7-2 and TRBJ1-2): GAGVSQSPSNKVTEKGKDVELRCDPISGHTALYWYRQSLGQGLEFLIYFQGNSAPDKSGLPSDRFSAERTGGSVSTLTIQRTQQEDSAVYLCASSSPFDYGYTFGSGTRLTVV.

The rearrangement uses TRBV6-1 and TRBJ2-7; no clear D. Deletions cut 1 base from V and 3 bases from J, with 10 bases between. Germline V lookup: CDR1 MNHNS, CDR2 SASEGT. This CDR3 region has 14 residues. For the CDR3, the DNA is TGTGCCAGCAGTGAAGACATCAGGAGCTACGAGCAGTACTTC. Amino acid sequence: CASSEDIRSYEQYF.

The rearrangement links TRBV6-6 to TRBJ2-1, with a weak D call TRBD1 (5 bases). Germline assignment: CDR1 MNHNY and CDR2 SVGAGI (reference sequence). V lost 4 bases, J lost 6 bases, and 10 bases lay in between. The CDR3 is made up of 13 amino acids. This chain's CDR3 is CASSSDRGNEQFF. The CDR3 DNA reads TGTGCCAGCAGTTCCGACAGAGGCAATGAGCAGTTCTTC.

This clone was detected only once. The rearrangement uses TRBV11-2 and TRBJ2-1, with 7 bases lining up with TRBD2. V was pared by 5 bases and J by 10 bases, with 8 bases of the junction left unmatched. The CDR3 is made up of 13 amino acids. Germline CDR1 and CDR2: SGHAT and FQNNGV. The DNA of the CDR3 is TGTGCCAGCAGCGCATCCACAGCGGGGGAGCAGTTCTTC. Protein sequence: CASSASTAGEQFF. Full variable domain (remainder filled in from reference TRBV11-2 and TRBJ2-1): EAGVAQSPRYKIIEKRQSVAFWCNPISGHATLYWYQQILGQGPKLLIQFQNNGVVDDSQLPKDRFSAERLKGVDSTLKIQPAKLEDSAVYLCASSASTAGEQFFGPGTRLTVL.

This chain's CDR3 is CASRADRGGGNTIYF. The CDR3 nucleotides read TGTGCCAGCAGAGCGGACAGGGGGGGTGGAAACACCATATATTTT. The rearrangement uses TRBV6-1 and TRBJ1-3; 10 nucleotides match TRBD1. Trimming at V came to 6 bases and at J to 3 bases, leaving 5 bases not matched to a gene. Per the germline V gene, CDR1 is MNHNS and CDR2 is SASEGT. This CDR3 contains 15 residues.

The sample holds one count of this clone. The rearrangement joins TRBV2 to TRBJ1-1; no clear D gene. Germline V gene lookup returns CDR1 SNHLY and CDR2 FYNNEI. The V end was cut by 6 bases, the J end by 4 bases, with 12 bases between. The CDR3 runs to 13 residues. The CDR3 DNA follows: TGTGCCAGCAGCGTCCAAGATGGCACTGAAGCTTTCTTT. Its translation is CASSVQDGTEAFF.

This clone came up once. CDR3 coding DNA: TGCAGCTCCAGGACAGGGGGCAGTCGGAATGAGCAGTTCTTC. Encoded protein: CSSRTGGSRNEQFF. The rearrangement uses TRBV29-1 and TRBJ2-1; 11 nucleotides agree with TRBD1. V lost 8 bases to trimming and J lost 7 bases; unmatched junction nucleotides: 10. This CDR3 has 14 residues. Germline lookup yields CDR1 SQVTM and CDR2 ANQGSEA.

This chain uses TRBV2 with TRBJ2-3; D not resolved. V was pared by 4 bases and J by 2 bases, with 7 bases between. The length of the CDR3 is 13 residues. Germline V gene data show CDR1 as SNHLY and CDR2 as FYNNEI. DNA of the CDR3: TGTGCCAGCAGTGGGATGTCCACAGATACGCAGTATTTT. It is translated as CASSGMSTDTQYF.

This clone has only one observation. The chain is built from TRBV5-8 and TRBJ1-1, with 12 bases aligning to TRBD1. This CDR3 spans 16 amino acids. Germline V gene sequence: CDR1 SGHTS, CDR2 YDEGEE. V trimming: 5 bases; J trimming: 0 bases; junction bases outside the gene matches: 5. CDR3 bases: TGTGCCAGCAGTGCCGGGACAGGGGGCGTGAACACTGAAGCTTTCTTT. Amino acid sequence: CASSAGTGGVNTEAFF.

This clone appeared a single time. The rearrangement uses TRBV5-1 and TRBJ1-5; TRBD1 matches at 7 bases. V was pared by 0 bases and J by 2 bases, with 2 bases of the junction left unmatched. Germline assignment: CDR1 SGHRS and CDR2 YFSETQ. The CDR3 extends over 15 amino acids. CDR3 nucleotides: TGCGCCAGCAGCTTGGACAGGGGAGGCAATCAGCCCCAGCATTTT. As protein: CASSLDRGGNQPQHF.

The gene calls are TRBV27 and TRBJ1-1; no definite D call. The CDR3 loop spans 12 amino acids. V lost 3 bases, J lost 1 base, and 3 bases lay in between. CDR1 is MNHEY and CDR2 is SMNVEV in the germline V gene (reference sequence). CDR3 protein: CASSFGNTEAFF. CDR3 DNA: TGTGCCAGCAGTTTCGGGAACACTGAAGCTTTCTTT.